Listed below are T cell receptor beta chains from one sample, sequenced in a study of neurological immune-mediated disorders. TCRdb recomputed calls from the 5' RACE reads with MiXCR, one row per CDR3 protein. This sample carries 49,000 or so distinct CDR3 sequences, 3.5% to 5.5% of them seen once, and the ten largest clones take roughly 6%. What was sequenced was PBMCs. The receptors originated from a woman aged 55-69 years with multiple sclerosis. Both conserved end residues are part of each CDR3. The order of the fields is clone size, J gene, V gene, D gene, CDR3 protein. D genes are given only for firm matches. A clone size is listed for some rows: how often the clone was seen (once, few, many), or a class if it is expanded.

clone size: .
J gene: TRBJ2-1
V gene: TRBV7-2
D gene: .
CDR3 protein: CASSLQRAKYNEQFF

clone size: many
J gene: TRBJ1-3
V gene: TRBV7-9
D gene: .
CDR3 protein: CASSLVKGKTGSGNTIYF

clone size: many
J gene: TRBJ2-3
V gene: TRBV12-3/TRBV12-4
D gene: .
CDR3 protein: CASSPWAGTDTQYF

clone size: .
J gene: TRBJ1-3
V gene: TRBV6-2/TRBV6-3
D gene: TRBD1
CDR3 protein: CASSTRDRTFGNTIYF

clone size: .
J gene: TRBJ2-4
V gene: TRBV4-3
D gene: .
CDR3 protein: CASSQDWPKNIQYF

clone size: .
J gene: TRBJ2-2
V gene: TRBV5-5
D gene: .
CDR3 protein: CASSPRSGVTGELFF

clone size: many
J gene: TRBJ1-2
V gene: TRBV4-2
D gene: .
CDR3 protein: CASSQVGDTLYGYTF

clone size: .
J gene: TRBJ1-1
V gene: TRBV10-3
D gene: .
CDR3 protein: CAIRQQGMNTEAFF

clone size: few
J gene: TRBJ1-6
V gene: TRBV5-1
D gene: .
CDR3 protein: CASSSGQNYFNSPLNF

clone size: few
J gene: TRBJ1-2
V gene: TRBV12-3/TRBV12-4
D gene: .
CDR3 protein: CASSFWAGSGYTF

clone size: few
J gene: TRBJ1-2
V gene: TRBV7-2
D gene: TRBD1
CDR3 protein: CASSLDRAPNYGYTF

clone size: many
J gene: TRBJ2-1
V gene: TRBV4-1
D gene: TRBD2
CDR3 protein: CASGLAGGSNEQFF

clone size: many
J gene: TRBJ2-4
V gene: TRBV12-3/TRBV12-4
D gene: TRBD1
CDR3 protein: CASSLEAGTANIQYF

clone size: .
J gene: TRBJ2-3
V gene: TRBV9
D gene: TRBD1
CDR3 protein: CASSPRQGASTDTQYF

clone size: many
J gene: TRBJ2-1
V gene: TRBV7-8
D gene: TRBD2
CDR3 protein: CASSLKLAGHGGEQFF

clone size: many
J gene: TRBJ2-1
V gene: TRBV5-1
D gene: .
CDR3 protein: CASSLGGRGIDEQFF

clone size: many
J gene: TRBJ1-4
V gene: TRBV20-1
D gene: TRBD1
CDR3 protein: CSATGALRGGEKLFF

clone size: many
J gene: TRBJ1-5
V gene: TRBV20-1
D gene: .
CDR3 protein: CSASRDTQNQPQHF

clone size: few
J gene: TRBJ1-2
V gene: TRBV5-1
D gene: TRBD1
CDR3 protein: CASSFDRAGGYTF

clone size: few
J gene: TRBJ1-1
V gene: TRBV20-1
D gene: TRBD1
CDR3 protein: CSARDRAQGRNTEAFF

clone size: few
J gene: TRBJ1-4
V gene: TRBV25-1
D gene: .
CDR3 protein: CASSERLGIGGEKLFF

clone size: many
J gene: TRBJ2-1
V gene: TRBV29-1
D gene: .
CDR3 protein: CSVRTTGLEQFF

clone size: many
J gene: TRBJ1-1
V gene: TRBV5-1
D gene: .
CDR3 protein: CASSLEGVNLNTEAFF

clone size: many
J gene: TRBJ1-2
V gene: TRBV5-1
D gene: .
CDR3 protein: CASSLMAGGVGGYTF

clone size: few
J gene: TRBJ2-7
V gene: TRBV3-1
D gene: .
CDR3 protein: CASSQVLGAEQYF

clone size: many
J gene: TRBJ1-4
V gene: TRBV25-1
D gene: TRBD1
CDR3 protein: CATADRGYEKLFF

clone size: medium-sized
J gene: TRBJ2-7
V gene: TRBV5-1
D gene: .
CDR3 protein: CASSLEASSYEQYF

clone size: many
J gene: TRBJ2-1
V gene: TRBV4-3
D gene: .
CDR3 protein: CASSQDRSIEQFF

clone size: many
J gene: TRBJ1-1
V gene: TRBV10-3
D gene: .
CDR3 protein: CAISRSGNTEAFF

clone size: many
J gene: TRBJ1-2
V gene: TRBV20-1
D gene: .
CDR3 protein: CSARDWSEDGYTF

clone size: few
J gene: TRBJ1-1
V gene: TRBV20-1
D gene: .
CDR3 protein: CSASEHEAEAFF

clone size: many
J gene: TRBJ2-2
V gene: TRBV6-5
D gene: .
CDR3 protein: CASSYSSRVELFF

clone size: many
J gene: TRBJ2-4
V gene: TRBV5-5
D gene: .
CDR3 protein: CASTPGTPGLIQYF

clone size: many
J gene: TRBJ1-4
V gene: TRBV25-1
D gene: TRBD1
CDR3 protein: CASSEGQGLAEKLFF

clone size: many
J gene: TRBJ2-7
V gene: TRBV29-1
D gene: TRBD1
CDR3 protein: CSVGQGLSEQYF

clone size: .
J gene: TRBJ2-1
V gene: TRBV5-1
D gene: .
CDR3 protein: CASSYGTMVGNEQFF

clone size: many
J gene: TRBJ2-1
V gene: TRBV7-9
D gene: .
CDR3 protein: CASSLPGVTYNEQFF

clone size: .
J gene: TRBJ2-2
V gene: TRBV14
D gene: .
CDR3 protein: CASSQLRATGELFF

clone size: .
J gene: TRBJ2-3
V gene: TRBV20-1
D gene: TRBD2
CDR3 protein: CGARDRRLAGGSQYF

clone size: many
J gene: TRBJ2-2
V gene: TRBV6-5
D gene: .
CDR3 protein: CASSSPRLNTGELFF

clone size: .
J gene: TRBJ2-3
V gene: TRBV5-1
D gene: .
CDR3 protein: CASSDQGDTQYF

clone size: many
J gene: TRBJ2-5
V gene: TRBV9
D gene: TRBD2
CDR3 protein: CASSVGLAGGQETQYF

clone size: many
J gene: TRBJ2-3
V gene: TRBV5-1
D gene: .
CDR3 protein: CASSFGGSTDTQYF

clone size: few
J gene: TRBJ2-7
V gene: TRBV7-2
D gene: TRBD2
CDR3 protein: CASSPGLAAHEQYF

clone size: many
J gene: TRBJ1-6
V gene: TRBV14
D gene: .
CDR3 protein: CASSQINSPLHF

clone size: many
J gene: TRBJ2-7
V gene: TRBV6-6
D gene: .
CDR3 protein: CASSSSILYEQYF

clone size: many
J gene: TRBJ2-7
V gene: TRBV20-1
D gene: .
CDR3 protein: CSARDHYYEQYF

clone size: many
J gene: TRBJ2-7
V gene: TRBV15
D gene: .
CDR3 protein: CATSREWRREQYF

clone size: many
J gene: TRBJ1-1
V gene: TRBV29-1
D gene: .
CDR3 protein: CSGGTVNTEAFF